This T cell receptor beta chain was recovered during a study of vaccination and CD4 T cells after COVID-19. On the study more broadly: In culture, cells were exposed to overlapping spike peptides from SARS-CoV-2, HCoV-NL63, HCoV-OC43 and HCoV-229E. Study findings and constraints: Within the convalescent patients, spike mono-reactivity was found in 304 of 307 vaccine-specific clones.

Oncomine TCR Beta short-read sequencing was applied to DNA from cultured CD4+ T cells. Genomic DNA was drawn out of CD4+ T cells grown in culture. TCRdb analysed the PCR reads with MiXCR anew, one entry per CDR3 protein. The repertoire consists of about 5,900 distinct CDR3 sequences, with approximately 60% occurring once and the leading ten covering 22%. Sample treatment: 10-day PBMC culture with coronavirus spike peptide pools or control peptides (ViraFEST assay). V lost 1 base, J lost 9 bases, and 10 bases lay in between. Germline V gene sequence: CDR1 DFQATT, CDR2 SNEGSKA (reference sequence). The CDR3 runs 13 residues. About this clonotype itself: No antigen is known for it.

The clonotype originates from a human donor who had recovered from COVID-19. V usage is TRBV20-1 and J usage is TRBJ1-6; D possibly corresponds to TRBD1 (5 bases). The sequenced material came from CD4+ T cells from blood, cultured in vitro. Written as DNA, the CDR3 is TGCAGTGCTAGAGCAGGGTTTAGTTCACCCCTCCACTTT. This codes for CSARAGFSSPLHF.